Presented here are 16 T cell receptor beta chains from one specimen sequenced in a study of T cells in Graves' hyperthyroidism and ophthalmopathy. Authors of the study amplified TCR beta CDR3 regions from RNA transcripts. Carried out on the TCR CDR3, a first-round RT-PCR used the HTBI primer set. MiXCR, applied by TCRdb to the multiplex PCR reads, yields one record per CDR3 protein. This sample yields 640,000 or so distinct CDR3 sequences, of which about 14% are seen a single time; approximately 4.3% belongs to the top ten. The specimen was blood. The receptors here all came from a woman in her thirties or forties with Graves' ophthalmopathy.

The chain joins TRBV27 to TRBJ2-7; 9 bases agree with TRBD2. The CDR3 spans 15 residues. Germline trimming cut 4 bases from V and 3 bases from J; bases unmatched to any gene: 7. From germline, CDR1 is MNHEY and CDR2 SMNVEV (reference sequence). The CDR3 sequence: CASSYPRLAVYEQYF. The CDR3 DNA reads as TGTGCCAGCAGTTACCCAAGACTAGCGGTCTACGAGCAGTACTTC.

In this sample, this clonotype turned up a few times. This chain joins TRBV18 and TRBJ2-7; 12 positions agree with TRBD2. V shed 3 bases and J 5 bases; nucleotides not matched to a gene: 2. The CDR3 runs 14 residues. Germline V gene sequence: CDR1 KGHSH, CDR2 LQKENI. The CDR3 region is CASSPTSGSDEQYF. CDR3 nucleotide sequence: TGTGCCAGCTCACCGACTAGCGGGAGTGACGAGCAGTACTTC. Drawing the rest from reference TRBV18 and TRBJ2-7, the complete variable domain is NAGVMQNPRHLVRRRGQEARLRCSPMKGHSHVYWYRQLPEEGLKFMVYLQKENIIDESGMPKERFSAEFPKEGPSILRIQQVVRGDSAAYFCASSPTSGSDEQYFGPGTRLTVT.

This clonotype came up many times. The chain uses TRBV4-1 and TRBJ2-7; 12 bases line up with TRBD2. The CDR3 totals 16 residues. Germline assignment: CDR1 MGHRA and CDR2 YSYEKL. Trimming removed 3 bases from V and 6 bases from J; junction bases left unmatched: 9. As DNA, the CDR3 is TGCGCCAGCAGCCAGCAAGGACTAGCGGGAACCCTCGAGCAGTACTTC. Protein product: CASSQQGLAGTLEQYF.

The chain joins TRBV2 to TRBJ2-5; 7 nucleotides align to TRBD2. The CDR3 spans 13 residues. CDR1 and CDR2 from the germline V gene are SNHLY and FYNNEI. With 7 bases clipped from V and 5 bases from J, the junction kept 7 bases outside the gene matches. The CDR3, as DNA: TGTGCCAGCAACAACCTGGGGGGGGAGACCCAGTACTTC. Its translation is CASNNLGGETQYF.

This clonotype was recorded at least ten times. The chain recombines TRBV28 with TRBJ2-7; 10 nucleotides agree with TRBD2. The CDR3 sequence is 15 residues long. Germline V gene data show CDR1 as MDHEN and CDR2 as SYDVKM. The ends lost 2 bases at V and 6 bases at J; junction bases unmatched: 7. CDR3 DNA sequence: TGTGCCAGCAGTTTAACGGCTAGCGGGAGATCCGAGCAGTACTTC. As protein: CASSLTASGRSEQYF.

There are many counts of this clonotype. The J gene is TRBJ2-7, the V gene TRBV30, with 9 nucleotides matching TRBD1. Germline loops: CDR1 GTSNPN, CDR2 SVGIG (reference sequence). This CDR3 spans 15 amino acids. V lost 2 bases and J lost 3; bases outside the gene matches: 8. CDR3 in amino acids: CAWSYGQGRFYEQYF. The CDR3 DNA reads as TGTGCCTGGAGTTATGGACAGGGGCGATTCTACGAGCAGTACTTC.

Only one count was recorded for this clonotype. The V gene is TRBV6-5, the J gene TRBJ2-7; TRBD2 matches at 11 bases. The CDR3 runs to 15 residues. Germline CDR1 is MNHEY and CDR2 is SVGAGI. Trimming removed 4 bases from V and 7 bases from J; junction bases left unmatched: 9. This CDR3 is CASSSGTSGEVEQYF. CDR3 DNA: TGTGCCAGCAGTTCCGGGACTAGCGGAGAGGTGGAGCAGTACTTC.

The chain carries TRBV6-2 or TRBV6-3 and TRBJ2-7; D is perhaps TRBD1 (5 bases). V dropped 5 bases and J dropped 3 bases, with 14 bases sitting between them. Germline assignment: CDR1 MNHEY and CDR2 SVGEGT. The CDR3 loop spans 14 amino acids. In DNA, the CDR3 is TGTGCCAGCAGTGGGGCCCTGGTTAACTACGAGCAGTACTTC. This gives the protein CASSGALVNYEQYF.

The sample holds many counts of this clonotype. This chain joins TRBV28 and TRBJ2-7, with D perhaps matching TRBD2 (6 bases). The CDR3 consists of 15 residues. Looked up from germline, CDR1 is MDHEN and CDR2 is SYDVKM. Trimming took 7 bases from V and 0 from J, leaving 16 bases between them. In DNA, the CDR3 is TGTGCCAGCACCCAAGGAGGGGCAAACTCCTACGAGCAGTACTTC. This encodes CASTQGGANSYEQYF.

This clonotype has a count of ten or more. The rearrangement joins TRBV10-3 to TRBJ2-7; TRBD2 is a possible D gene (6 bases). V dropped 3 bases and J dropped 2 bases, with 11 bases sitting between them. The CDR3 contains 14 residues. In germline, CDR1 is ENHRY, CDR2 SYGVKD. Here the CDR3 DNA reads TGTGCCATCAGTGATGGCGGGAAGGCCTACGAGCAGTACTTC. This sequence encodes CAISDGGKAYEQYF.

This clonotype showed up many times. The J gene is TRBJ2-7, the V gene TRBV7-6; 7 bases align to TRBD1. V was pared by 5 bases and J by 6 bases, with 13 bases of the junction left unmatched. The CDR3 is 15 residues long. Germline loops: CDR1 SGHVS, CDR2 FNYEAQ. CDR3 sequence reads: CASSPAGQEAFEQYF. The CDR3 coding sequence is TGTGCCAGCAGCCCCGCCGGACAGGAGGCTTTCGAGCAGTACTTC.

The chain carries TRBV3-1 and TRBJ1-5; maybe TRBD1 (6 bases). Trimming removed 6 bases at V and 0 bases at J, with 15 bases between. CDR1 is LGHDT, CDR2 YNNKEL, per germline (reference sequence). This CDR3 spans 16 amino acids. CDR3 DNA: TGTGCCAGCAGGAGGACCCAGGGGTATAGCAATCAGCCCCAGCATTTT. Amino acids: CASRRTQGYSNQPQHF.

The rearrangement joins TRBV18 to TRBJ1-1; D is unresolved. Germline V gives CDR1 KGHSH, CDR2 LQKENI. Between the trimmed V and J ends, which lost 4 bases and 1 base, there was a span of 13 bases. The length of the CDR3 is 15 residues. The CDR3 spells CASSRERASNTEAFF. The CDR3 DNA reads TGTGCCAGCTCACGGGAGCGGGCCTCGAACACTGAAGCTTTCTTT.

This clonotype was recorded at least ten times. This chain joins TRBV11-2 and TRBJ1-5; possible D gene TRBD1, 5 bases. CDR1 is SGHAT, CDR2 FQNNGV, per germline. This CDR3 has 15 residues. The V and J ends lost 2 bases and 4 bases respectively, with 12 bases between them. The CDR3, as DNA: TGTGCCAGCAGCTTATCTCCCGGGACTAATCAGCCCCAGCATTTT. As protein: CASSLSPGTNQPQHF.

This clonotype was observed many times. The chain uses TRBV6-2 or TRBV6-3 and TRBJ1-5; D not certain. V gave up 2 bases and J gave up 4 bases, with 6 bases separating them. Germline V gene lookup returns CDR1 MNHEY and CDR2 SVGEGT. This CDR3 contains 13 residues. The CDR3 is CASSYPGNQPQHF. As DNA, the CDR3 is TGTGCCAGCAGTTACCCCGGGAATCAGCCCCAGCATTTT.

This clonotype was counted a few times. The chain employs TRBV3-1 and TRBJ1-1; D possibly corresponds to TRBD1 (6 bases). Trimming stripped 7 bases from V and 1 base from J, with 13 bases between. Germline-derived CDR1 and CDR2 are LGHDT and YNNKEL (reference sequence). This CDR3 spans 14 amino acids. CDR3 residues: CASIDGGANTEAFF. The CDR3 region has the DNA TGTGCCAGCATAGACGGGGGCGCGAACACTGAAGCTTTCTTT. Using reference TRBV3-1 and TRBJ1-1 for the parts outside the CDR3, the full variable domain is DTAVSQTPKYLVTQMGNDKSIKCEQNLGHDTMYWYKQDSKKFLKIMFSYNNKELIINETVPNRFSPKSPDKAHLNLHINSLELGDSAVYFCASIDGGANTEAFFGQGTRLTVV.